This T cell receptor (beta chain) was sequenced in a study of T cell repertoires and HLA-DP antigens. Study details: Donors were two male and one female, aged 18-to-29 to 60-to-69. Findings and caveats of the study: Total CD4+ responders were stimulated by HeLa antigen-presenting cells. Naive and memory CD4+ repertoires were not analysed separately.

CD4+ cells expanded for around 15 days were restimulated 20 to 25 h with allogeneic-DPB1 HeLa cells. HeLa stimulator cells carried retrovirally transduced HLA-DPA1/DPB1, HLA-DM, invariant chain and CD80. Untouched CD4+ T cells were bead-isolated from PBMC at approximately 98% purity. The data were produced by immunoSEQ multiplex PCR, yet TCRdb's version contains in-frame clones alone and is incomplete. The sample lists around 2,000 clones; 65% to 75% were seen once. This clone occurred a few times. The CDR3 totals 15 residues. Germline values: CDR1 LGHNT, CDR2 FRNRAP. The junction had 2 bases not matched to a gene; V was cut back by 1 base and J by 5 bases.

The rearrangement uses TRBV12-5 and TRBJ2-1; TRBD2 matches 10 bases. The TCR comes from a man aged 45-65 years in good health and CMV-seronegative. Sequenced sample: CD137- CD4+ T cells from cultured PBMCs. The CDR3 sequence is CASGLGTSGNNEQFF. The CDR3 coding sequence is TGTGCTAGTGGTTTGGGGACTAGCGGCAACAATGAGCAGTTCTTC.